The T cell receptor beta chain described here comes from a study of vaccination effects on CD4 cells after COVID-19. Study-level findings and limits: In the late period after vaccination, infection- and vaccine-induced clones contracted markedly.

In the case of this clone: Its specificity is not known.

CDR3 size: 14 residues. V was pared by 5 bases and J by 0 bases, with 10 bases between. CDR1 and CDR2 from the germline V gene are MNHNY and SVGAGI (reference sequence). Repertoires were generated with immunoSEQ multiplex PCR, while TCRdb's copy carries only in-frame clones and drops some. The sample lists tens of thousands of clones, around 73% occurring once. It was after more than nine days of culture that CD4+ T cells were isolated. The sequences come from CD4+ T cells from PBMCs cultured without peptide, collected before COVID-19 vaccination. The source of this sequence is a human donor who received a COVID-19 vaccine. The chain has TRBV6-6 and TRBJ1-2; the D is unclear. The CDR3 coding sequence is TGTGCCAGCAGTGTCAGATCGACTAACTATGGCTACACCTTC. Residues: CASSVRSTNYGYTF.